The 4 T cell receptor beta chains below were found in one sample sequenced in a study of blood T cell repertoires in COVID-19. Sequenced by immunoSEQ multiplex PCR; TCRdb stores in-frame clones only, minus some. The data hold roughly 130,000 clones, with roughly 80% observed a single time. What was sequenced was peripheral blood. Receptor source: a woman aged 45-59 years with acute or convalescent COVID-19.

The rearrangement joins TRBV27 to TRBJ2-3; D perhaps matches TRBD1 (6 bases). This CDR3 comprises 16 residues. Per the germline V gene, CDR1 is MNHEY and CDR2 is SMNVEV (reference sequence). Trimming pared 2 bases from V and 3 bases from J, leaving 15 bases between. For the CDR3, the DNA is TGTGCCAGCAGTTTAACCGCAGGGGCTGGTACAGATACGCAGTATTTT. Encoded protein: CASSLTAGAGTDTQYF.

This clone was observed a single time. The chain combines TRBV10-3 with TRBJ2-7; D is possibly TRBD2 (5 bases). V shed 0 bases and J shed 4 bases, with 13 bases lying between them. CDR1 ENHRY and CDR2 SYGVKD come from the germline V gene. The CDR3 covers 15 residues. CDR3 bases: TGTGCCATCAGTGAGTCGCAGTCCGAGGGATACGAGCAGTACTTC. Protein sequence: CAISESQSEGYEQYF.

The rearrangement joins TRBV10-2 to TRBJ2-2; perhaps TRBD1 as D (5 bases). V lost 6 bases to trimming and J lost 0 bases, with 11 bases between them. The CDR3 consists of 15 residues. Per the germline V gene, CDR1 is WSHSY and CDR2 is SAAADI. CDR3 residues: CASRNGASNTGELFF. CDR3 nucleotides: TGCGCCAGCAGGAATGGGGCCTCGAACACCGGGGAGCTGTTTTTT.

The chain combines TRBV5-6 with TRBJ1-4, with 7 bases matching TRBD1. Germline assignment: CDR1 SGHDT and CDR2 YYEEEE. Germline trimming cut 5 bases from V and 4 bases from J; bases unmatched to any gene: 8. The length of the CDR3 is 15 residues. The CDR3 DNA follows: TGTGCCAGCAGGCGGACAGGACTAAATAATGAAAAACTGTTTTTT. Its protein product is CASRRTGLNNEKLFF. Combining the CDR3 with reference TRBV5-6 and TRBJ1-4 gives the whole variable domain DAGVTQSPTHLIKTRGQQVTLRCSPKSGHDTVSWYQQALGQGPQFIFQYYEEEERQRGNFPDRFSGHQFPNYSSELNVNALLLGDSALYLCASRRTGLNNEKLFFGSGTQLSVL.